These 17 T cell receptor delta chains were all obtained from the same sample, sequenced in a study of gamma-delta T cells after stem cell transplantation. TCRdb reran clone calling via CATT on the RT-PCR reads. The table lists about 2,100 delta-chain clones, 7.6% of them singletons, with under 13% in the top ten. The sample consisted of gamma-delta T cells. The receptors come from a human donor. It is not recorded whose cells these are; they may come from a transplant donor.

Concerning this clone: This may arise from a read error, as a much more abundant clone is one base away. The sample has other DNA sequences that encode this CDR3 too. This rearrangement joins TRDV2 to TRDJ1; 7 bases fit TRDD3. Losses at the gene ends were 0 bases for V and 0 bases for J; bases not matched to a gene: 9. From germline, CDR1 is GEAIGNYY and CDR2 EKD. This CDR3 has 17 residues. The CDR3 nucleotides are TGTGCCTGTGACACCCTGGGGGGGGACACCTACACCGATAAACTCATCTTT. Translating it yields CACDTLGGDTYTDKLIF.

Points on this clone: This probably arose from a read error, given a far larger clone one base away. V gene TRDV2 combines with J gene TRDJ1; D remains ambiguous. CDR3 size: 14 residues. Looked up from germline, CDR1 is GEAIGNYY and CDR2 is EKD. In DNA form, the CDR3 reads TGTGCCGGTGACTCGGTACTTTACACCGATAAACTCATCTTT. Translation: CAGDSVLYTDKLIF.

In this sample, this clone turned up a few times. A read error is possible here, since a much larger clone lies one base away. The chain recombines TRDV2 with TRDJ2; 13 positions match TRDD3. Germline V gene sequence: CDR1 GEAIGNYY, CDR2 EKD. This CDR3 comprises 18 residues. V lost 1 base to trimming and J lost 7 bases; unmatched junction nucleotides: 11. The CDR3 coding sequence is TGTGCCTGTGACACTGTATCACTGGGGGATACGCCCCGAGCACAACTCTTCTTT. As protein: CACDTVSLGDTPRAQLFF.

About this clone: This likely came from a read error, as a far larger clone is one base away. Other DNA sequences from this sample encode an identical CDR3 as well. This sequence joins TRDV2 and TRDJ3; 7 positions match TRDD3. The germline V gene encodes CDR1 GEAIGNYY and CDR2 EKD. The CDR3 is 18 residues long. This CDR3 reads CACDTGSWGTWDTRQMFF. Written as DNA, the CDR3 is TGTGCCTGTGACACCGGATCATGGGGGACCTGGGACACCCGGCAGATGTTTTTC.

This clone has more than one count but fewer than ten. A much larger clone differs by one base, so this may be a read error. The CDR3 loop reads CACDTVQTGGYAPYTDTLIF. In nucleotides, the CDR3 is TGTGCCTGTGACACCGTACAGACTGGGGGATACGCACCATACACCGATACACTCATCTTT. This chain connects TRDV2 to TRDJ1, with TRDD3 identical over 13 bases. The CDR3 consists of 20 residues. Germline V gene data show CDR1 as GEAIGNYY and CDR2 as EKD.

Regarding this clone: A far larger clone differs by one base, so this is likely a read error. CDR3 region: CACDTLEGGGDTDKLIF. In DNA, the CDR3 is TGTGCCTGTGACACTCTGGAGGGCGGAGGTGACACCGATAAACTCATCTTT. The chain employs TRDV2 and TRDJ1, with unresolved D. The CDR3 is 17 residues long. The V gene lost 1 base and the J gene lost 0 bases, with 17 bases spanning the gap. Per germline, CDR1 GEAIGNYY and CDR2 EKD.

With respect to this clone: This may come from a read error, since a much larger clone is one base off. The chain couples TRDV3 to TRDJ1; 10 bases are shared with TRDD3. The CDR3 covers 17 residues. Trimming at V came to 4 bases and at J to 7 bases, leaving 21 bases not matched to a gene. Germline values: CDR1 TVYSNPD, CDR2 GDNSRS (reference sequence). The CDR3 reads CASRLLFLPTGGSKLIF. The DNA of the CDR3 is TGTGCCTCTCGACTTCTATTTCTTCCCACTGGGGGATCTAAACTCATCTTT.

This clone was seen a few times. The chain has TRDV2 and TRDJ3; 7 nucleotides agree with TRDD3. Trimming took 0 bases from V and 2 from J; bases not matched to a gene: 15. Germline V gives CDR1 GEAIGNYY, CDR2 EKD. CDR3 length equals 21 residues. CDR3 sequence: CACDTVATGVPITWDTRQMFF. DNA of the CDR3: TGTGCCTGTGACACCGTCGCAACTGGGGTACCCATCACCTGGGACACCCGACAGATGTTTTTC.

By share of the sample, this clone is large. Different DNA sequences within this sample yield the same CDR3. The CDR3 loop reads CACDTMSTGGYPSKREDTDKLIF. The CDR3 DNA is TGTGCCTGTGACACGATGAGTACTGGGGGATACCCATCGAAGAGAGAGGACACCGATAAACTCATCTTT. The chain links TRDV2 to TRDJ1; 12 nucleotides agree with TRDD3. The germline V gene encodes CDR1 GEAIGNYY and CDR2 EKD. The CDR3 consists of 23 residues. V lost 1 base to trimming and J lost 0 bases; unmatched junction nucleotides: 23.

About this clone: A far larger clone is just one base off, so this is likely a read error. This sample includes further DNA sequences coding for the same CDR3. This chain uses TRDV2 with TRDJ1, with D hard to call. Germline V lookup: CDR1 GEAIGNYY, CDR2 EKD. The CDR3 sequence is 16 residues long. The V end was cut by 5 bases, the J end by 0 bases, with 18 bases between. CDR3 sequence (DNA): TGTGCCTGTGCGGGCCTAGGGGTCCCGTACACCGATAAACTCATCTTT. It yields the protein CACAGLGVPYTDKLIF.

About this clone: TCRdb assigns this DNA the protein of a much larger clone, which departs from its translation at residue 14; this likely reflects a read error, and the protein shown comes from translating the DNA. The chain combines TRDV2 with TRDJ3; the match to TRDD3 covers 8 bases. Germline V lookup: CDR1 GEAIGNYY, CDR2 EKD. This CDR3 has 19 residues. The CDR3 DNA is TGTGCCTGTGACCGTACTGGGGGCTACCTCTCCTGGGACGCCCGACAGATGTTTTTC. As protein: CACDRTGGYLSWDARQMFF.

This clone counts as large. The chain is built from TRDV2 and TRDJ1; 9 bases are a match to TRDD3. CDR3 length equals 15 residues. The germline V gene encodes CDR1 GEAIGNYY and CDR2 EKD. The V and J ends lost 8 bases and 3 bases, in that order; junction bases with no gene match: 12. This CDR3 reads CASVILGDPPDKLIF. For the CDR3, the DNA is TGTGCCTCCGTAATTCTGGGGGATCCCCCCGATAAACTCATCTTT.

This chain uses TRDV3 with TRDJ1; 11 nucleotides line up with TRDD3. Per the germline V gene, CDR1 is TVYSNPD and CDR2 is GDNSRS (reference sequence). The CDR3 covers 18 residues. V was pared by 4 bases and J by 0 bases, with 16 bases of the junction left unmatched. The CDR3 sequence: CASPFPSGGYRDTDKLIF. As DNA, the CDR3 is TGTGCCTCCCCGTTTCCTTCTGGGGGATACCGCGACACCGATAAACTCATCTTT.

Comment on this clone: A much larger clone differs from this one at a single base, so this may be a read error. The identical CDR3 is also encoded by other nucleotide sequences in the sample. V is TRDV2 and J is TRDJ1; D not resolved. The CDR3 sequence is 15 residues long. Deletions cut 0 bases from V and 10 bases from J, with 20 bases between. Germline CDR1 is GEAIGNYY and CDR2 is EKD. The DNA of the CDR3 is TGTGCCTGTGACACCGTATCGGCTGGAGACCCGAGACTCATCTTT. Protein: CACDTVSAGDPRLIF.

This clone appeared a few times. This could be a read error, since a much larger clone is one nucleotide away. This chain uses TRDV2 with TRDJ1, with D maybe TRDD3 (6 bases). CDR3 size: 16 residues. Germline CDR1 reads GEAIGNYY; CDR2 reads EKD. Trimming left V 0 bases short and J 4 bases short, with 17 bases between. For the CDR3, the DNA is TGTGCCTGTGACACCGCTGGGGCTCCCATGAGCGATAAACTCATCTTT. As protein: CACDTAGAPMSDKLIF.

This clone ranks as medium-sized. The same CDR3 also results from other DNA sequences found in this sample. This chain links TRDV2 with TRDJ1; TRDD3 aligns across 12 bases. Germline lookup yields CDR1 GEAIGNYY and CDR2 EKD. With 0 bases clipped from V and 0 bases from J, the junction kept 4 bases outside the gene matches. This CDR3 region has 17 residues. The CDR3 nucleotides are TGTGCCTGTGACACCCTGGGGGATACGCTGTACACCGATAAACTCATCTTT. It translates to CACDTLGDTLYTDKLIF.

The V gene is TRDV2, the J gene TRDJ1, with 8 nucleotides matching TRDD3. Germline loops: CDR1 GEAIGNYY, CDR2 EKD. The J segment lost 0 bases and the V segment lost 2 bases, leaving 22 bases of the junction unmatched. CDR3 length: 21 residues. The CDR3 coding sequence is TGTGCCTGTGACAACCTTTCTAGGGGGGATAAGGAGAGGGGTTACACCGATAAACTCATCTTT. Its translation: CACDNLSRGDKERGYTDKLIF.